Listed below are T cell receptor beta chains from one sample, sequenced in a study of early T cells in non-severe SARS-CoV-2 infection. TCRdb redid the calling of the 5' RACE reads with MiXCR, one entry per CDR3 protein. Among 66,000 or so distinct CDR3 sequences, approximately 11% were seen once, and the ten largest hold 1.5% to 2%. The material sequenced was whole blood. Every receptor here comes from an adult who was a healthcare worker with PCR-confirmed SARS-CoV-2 infection or an uninfected control (not recorded which). Both conserved end residues are part of each CDR3. D genes are given only for firm matches. Not every row has a clone size; where given, it reads once, few, many or a size class.

J gene | clone size | D gene | V gene | CDR3 DNA | CDR3 protein
TRBJ2-4 | few | TRBD1 | TRBV29-1 | TGCAGCGTCTCTCAACAGGGGGGCAACATTCAGTACTTC | CSVSQQGGNIQYF
TRBJ2-2 | few | NA | TRBV5-1 | TGCGCCAGCAGCTTGGTACATACAGCATATAACACCGGGGAGCTGTTTTTT | CASSLVHTAYNTGELFF
TRBJ2-3 | NA | NA | TRBV5-1 | TGCGCCAGCAGCAACACTAGCACAGATACGCAGTATTTT | CASSNTSTDTQYF
TRBJ2-1 | many | NA | TRBV5-1 | TGCGCCAGCACCAAGGGGAATGAGCAGTTCTTC | CASTKGNEQFF
TRBJ2-1 | many | NA | TRBV20-1 | TGCAGTGCTAGAGGGAAGGCGGGGCCCTCCTACAATGAGCAGTTCTTC | CSARGKAGPSYNEQFF
TRBJ2-1 | NA | NA | TRBV2 | TGTGCCAGCAGTGAAAATTGGTACGATGAGCAGTTCTTC | CASSENWYDEQFF
TRBJ1-1 | few | NA | TRBV5-1 | TGCGCCAGCAGGAGTCTTGGTGAAGCTTTCTTT | CASRSLGEAFF
TRBJ2-3 | many | NA | TRBV6-1 | TGTGCCAGCTCGACAGACGTGGATACGCAGTATTTT | CASSTDVDTQYF
TRBJ2-5 | few | TRBD1 | TRBV28 | TGTGCCAGCAGTGCTACAGGGGGCGCGAGGGCCCAGTACTTC | CASSATGGARAQYF
TRBJ2-1 | NA | TRBD2 | TRBV3-1 | TGTGCCAGCAGCCAAGAAGCGGGGGTCATAAGTAATGAGCAGTTCTTC | CASSQEAGVISNEQFF
TRBJ2-7 | few | NA | TRBV7-3 | TGTGCCAGCAGCTCCTACCAGGGATCCGAGCAGTACTTC | CASSSYQGSEQYF
TRBJ2-7 | many | TRBD2 | TRBV5-1 | TGCGCCAGCAGCTTGGTAACCGGGACTACCTACGAGCAGTACTTC | CASSLVTGTTYEQYF